A selection of T cell receptor beta chains follows, all from one sample in a study of blood T cell repertoires in COVID-19. Measured with immunoSEQ multiplex PCR; TCRdb has only the in-frame clones, and not every one. The sample consists of roughly 80,000 clones, roughly 80% of them appearing once. The specimen was peripheral blood. These receptors came from a human donor in a cohort sampled during active COVID-19. Each CDR3 is given with its conserved first and last residue. D genes are given only for firm matches. Size is stated for part of the rows, as once, few or many counts, or as a class when the clone is expanded.

>TRBD2|once|TRBJ2-3|TRBV6-5
TGTGCCAGCAGATACGGCGGGGGGGGCACAGATACGCAGTATTTT
CASRYGGGGTDTQYF
>NA|once|TRBJ1-1|TRBV5-8
TGTGCCAGCAGCTTGGGAAGGCGGGGGGAAGACACTGAAGCTTTCTTT
CASSLGRRGEDTEAFF
>NA|NA|TRBJ1-1|TRBV7-2
TGTGCCAGCAGCTTAGCCTTAAACAGCCATGAAGCTTTCTTT
CASSLALNSHEAFF
>NA|NA|TRBJ1-2|TRBV7-2
TGTGCCAGCAGCGCCAACAGGGCACAAGGCTACACCTTC
CASSANRAQGYTF
>NA|NA|TRBJ2-2|TRBV29-1
TGCAGCGTCGGGAACACCGGGGAGCTGTTTTTT
CSVGNTGELFF
>NA|NA|TRBJ1-3|TRBV7-8
TGTGCCAGCATCGCGACAGAAGGTGGAAACACCATATATTTT
CASIATEGGNTIYF
>TRBD1|NA|TRBJ1-2|TRBV29-1
TGCAGCGTTGGGGACAGGGGCTATGGCTACACCTTC
CSVGDRGYGYTF
>TRBD1|NA|TRBJ1-1|TRBV30
TGTGCCTGGAGTATCCTTCGGGACAGTGAAGCTTTCTTT
CAWSILRDSEAFF
>NA|NA|TRBJ1-3|TRBV21-1
TGTGCCAGCAGCCCGGGACACCGCTCTGGAAACACCATATATTTT
CASSPGHRSGNTIYF
>TRBD1|NA|TRBJ2-5|TRBV10-3
TGTGCCATCAGTGATCCGGGGACAGTTAGCCTCCAAGAGACCCAGTACTTC
CAISDPGTVSLQETQYF
>NA|NA|TRBJ1-1|TRBV6-1
TGTGCCAGCAGTGAAGTCCACGGGGGGCGACGGACTGAAGCTTTCTTT
CASSEVHGGRRTEAFF
>NA|NA|TRBJ1-6|TRBV6-1
TGTGCCAGCAGTGAAGCGACGCCTAGGCATAATTCACCCCTCCACTTT
CASSEATPRHNSPLHF
>TRBD2|NA|TRBJ2-1|TRBV7-2
TGTGCCAGCAGCTTTCCTCTAGCGGGGCTCAATGAGCAGTTCTTC
CASSFPLAGLNEQFF
>NA|NA|TRBJ2-4|TRBV5-8
TGTGCCAGCAGCTTGAAGCGAAACATTCAGTACTTC
CASSLKRNIQYF
>TRBD1|NA|TRBJ1-5|TRBV6-1
TGTGCCAGCAGTGAAGGTCGGGGACAGGGGACCTACTATAGCAATCAGCCCCAGCATTTT
CASSEGRGQGTYYSNQPQHF
>NA|NA|TRBJ1-3|TRBV5-6
TGTGCCAGCAGCTTGTCAGGGACGGGGGAGGACACCATATATTTT
CASSLSGTGEDTIYF
>NA|NA|TRBJ1-5|TRBV9
TGTGCCAGCAGCGTAGAGGGGGAGTCAGAATGGCCCCAGCATTTT
CASSVEGESEWPQHF
>NA|once|TRBJ2-5|TRBV5-1
TGCGCCAGCAGCTTGGCCCCCCAGGGGGGCCAAGAGACCCAGTACTTC
CASSLAPQGGQETQYF
>TRBD1|NA|TRBJ2-7|TRBV5-1
TGCGCCAGCAGCGCCTACAGGGGCAACGAGCAGTACTTC
CASSAYRGNEQYF
>TRBD1|NA|TRBJ2-5|TRBV13
TGTGCCAGCAGCGCCTGGACAGGGAGGAGGGAGACCCAGTACTTC
CASSAWTGRRETQYF
>NA|NA|TRBJ2-7|TRBV14
TGTGCCAGCAGCCGACAGGACCTACACGAGCAGTACTTC
CASSRQDLHEQYF
>NA|few|TRBJ1-2|TRBV6-5
TGTGCCTCAGCCAGGGCGGGGAACTATGGCTACACCTTC
CASARAGNYGYTF
>TRBD1|NA|TRBJ2-1|TRBV5-1
TGCGCCAGCAGCTTGGTAGGGGGCTATGTCTACAATGAGCAGTTCTTC
CASSLVGGYVYNEQFF
>TRBD2|NA|TRBJ2-1|TRBV7-8
TGTGCCAGCAGCCTAGGGACTAGCAGTGAGCAGTTCTTC
CASSLGTSSEQFF
>TRBD1|NA|TRBJ1-2|TRBV5-1
TGCGCCAGCAGCTTGGAAGGACAGGGGAGAGCCTATGGCTACACCTTC
CASSLEGQGRAYGYTF
>TRBD2|NA|TRBJ2-1|TRBV18
TGTGCCAGCTCACCATCGGGAGGGGACCATGAGCAGTTCTTC
CASSPSGGDHEQFF
>TRBD1|NA|TRBJ2-7|TRBV30
TGTGCCTGGAGGAGAGGGGGCAGCGGTTCCTACGAGCAGTACTTC
CAWRRGGSGSYEQYF
>TRBD2|NA|TRBJ2-3|TRBV5-4
TGTGCCAGCAGGACCGGGGGGTTCGGGGATACGCAGTATTTT
CASRTGGFGDTQYF
>NA|once|TRBJ2-3|TRBV20-1
TGCAGTGCTAATGACAGGCGCAGCACAGATACGCAGTATTTT
CSANDRRSTDTQYF
>NA|NA|TRBJ2-3|TRBV18
TGTGCCAGCTCACGAACTTCTAGCACAGATACGCAGTATTTT
CASSRTSSTDTQYF
>TRBD2|NA|TRBJ2-3|TRBV19
TGTGCCAGTAGTACCCCGGGACTAGCGGGGGGGGCAGATACGCAGTATTTT
CASSTPGLAGGADTQYF
>NA|NA|TRBJ2-3|TRBV9
TGTGCCAGCAGCGTAGTAGGCAGCCCAGGGGATACGCAGTATTTT
CASSVVGSPGDTQYF
>NA|NA|TRBJ1-1|TRBV7-9
TGTGCCAGCAGTCAGGGTCGGGAGGACACTGAAGCTTTCTTT
CASSQGREDTEAFF
>NA|NA|TRBJ1-1|TRBV30
TGTGCCTGGGGCCGGACAGCTGGCACTGAAGCTTTCTTT
CAWGRTAGTEAFF
>NA|few|TRBJ1-1|TRBV4-1
TGCGCCAGCAGCCTCGCTACAGATAACACTGAAGCTTTCTTT
CASSLATDNTEAFF
>TRBD2|NA|TRBJ2-5|TRBV6-6
TGTGCCAGCAGTTTTCGGGGGGGTATCGACCGAGAGACCCAGTACTTC
CASSFRGGIDRETQYF
>NA|few|TRBJ1-3|TRBV18
TGTGCCAGCTCCCCCCTCGGGACATCTGGAAACACCATATATTTT
CASSPLGTSGNTIYF
>TRBD1|NA|TRBJ2-7|TRBV5-1
TGCGCCAGCAGCTTGCAGGCCAGGGGGCTAGGAGAGCAGTACTTC
CASSLQARGLGEQYF
>TRBD1|NA|TRBJ1-1|TRBV7-8
TGTGCCAGCAGCGATAAAGACAGGGTGGGGGCTGAAGCTTTCTTT
CASSDKDRVGAEAFF
>NA|NA|TRBJ2-7|TRBV10-2
TGCGCCAGCGGGAGGAGACTACCGAGCTCCTACGAGCAGTACTTC
CASGRRLPSSYEQYF
>NA|NA|TRBJ2-5|TRBV5-5
TGTGCCAGCACCAGACAGCCAAGGGGGGAGACCCAGTACTTC
CASTRQPRGETQYF
>NA|NA|TRBJ2-1|TRBV19
TGTGCCAGTAGAGAGGGGGGGAGGAACAATGAGCAGTTCTTC
CASREGGRNNEQFF
>TRBD2|NA|TRBJ2-7|TRBV3-1/TRBV3-2
TGTGCCAGCAGCTCTCCGACTAGCGTTACCGAGCAGTACTTC
CASSSPTSVTEQYF
>NA|NA|TRBJ2-7|TRBV5-5
TGTGCCAGCAGCTTGGGCGGACTGGGATTCTACGAGCAGTACTTC
CASSLGGLGFYEQYF
>NA|NA|TRBJ2-7|TRBV6-5
TGTGCCAGCAGTTACACTGGGAGTTACGAGCAGTACTTC
CASSYTGSYEQYF
>TRBD1|NA|TRBJ2-7|TRBV6-6
TGTGCCAGCAGTCGCGACAGGGCCGACTACGAGCAGTACTTC
CASSRDRADYEQYF
>TRBD1|NA|TRBJ2-1|TRBV15
TGTGCCACCAGCAGGGGACAGACCAATGAGCAGTTCTTC
CATSRGQTNEQFF
>NA|NA|TRBJ1-1|TRBV12-3/TRBV12-4
TGTGCCAGCAGCGGACAGCTGAACACTGAAGCTTTCTTT
CASSGQLNTEAFF
>NA|NA|TRBJ2-2|TRBV19
TGTGCCAGTAGTAGACCGACAGGCCCGAACACCGGGGAGCTGTTTTTT
CASSRPTGPNTGELFF
>NA|NA|TRBJ2-3|TRBV6-5
TGTGCCAGCAGTTATGAAGCAGGGCACCGCACAGATACGCAGTATTTT
CASSYEAGHRTDTQYF
>TRBD1|once|TRBJ1-6|TRBV7-2
TGTGCCAGCAGCTTTGGGGTCGGGGACAGGGGAAACTCACCCCTCCACTTT
CASSFGVGDRGNSPLHF
>TRBD1|many|TRBJ1-1|TRBV7-9
TGTGCCAGCACCCGGACAGGGCCCGCTGAAGCTTTCTTT
CASTRTGPAEAFF
>NA|NA|TRBJ1-1|TRBV25-1
TGTGCCAGCAGTGACCCGGCAGGGGCGTACACTGAAGCTTTCTTT
CASSDPAGAYTEAFF